This T cell receptor (beta chain) is from a study of blood T cell repertoires in COVID-19. Study-wide background: Both acute and convalescent COVID-19 samples were obtained from the United States, Italy and Spain. T cells, B-cell-depleted T cells, or PBMCs provided the cDNA or gDNA that served as material.

This clone was picked up one time. The CDR3 extends over 14 amino acids. V lost 5 bases and J lost 4, with 14 bases in between. The germline V gene encodes CDR1 SGHTA and CDR2 FQGNSA. Per the original data handling: By means of reference gene primer amplification, nucleated cell counts were estimated. The repertoire was sequenced with immunoSEQ multiplex PCR; TCRdb's copy has only in-frame clones and lacks some. V and J calls and clone size are those listed in that table; D and trimming were worked out from the DNA. The table lists about 330,000 clones, 65% to 85% of them singletons. The chain recombines TRBV7-2 with TRBJ1-1; D is ambiguous. Sequencing was performed on peripheral blood. This TCR came from a woman aged 50 to 60 with acute or convalescent COVID-19. Here the CDR3 reads CASSPFGSFTEAFF. The CDR3 DNA follows: TGTGCCAGCAGCCCCTTCGGGTCTTTCACTGAAGCTTTCTTT.